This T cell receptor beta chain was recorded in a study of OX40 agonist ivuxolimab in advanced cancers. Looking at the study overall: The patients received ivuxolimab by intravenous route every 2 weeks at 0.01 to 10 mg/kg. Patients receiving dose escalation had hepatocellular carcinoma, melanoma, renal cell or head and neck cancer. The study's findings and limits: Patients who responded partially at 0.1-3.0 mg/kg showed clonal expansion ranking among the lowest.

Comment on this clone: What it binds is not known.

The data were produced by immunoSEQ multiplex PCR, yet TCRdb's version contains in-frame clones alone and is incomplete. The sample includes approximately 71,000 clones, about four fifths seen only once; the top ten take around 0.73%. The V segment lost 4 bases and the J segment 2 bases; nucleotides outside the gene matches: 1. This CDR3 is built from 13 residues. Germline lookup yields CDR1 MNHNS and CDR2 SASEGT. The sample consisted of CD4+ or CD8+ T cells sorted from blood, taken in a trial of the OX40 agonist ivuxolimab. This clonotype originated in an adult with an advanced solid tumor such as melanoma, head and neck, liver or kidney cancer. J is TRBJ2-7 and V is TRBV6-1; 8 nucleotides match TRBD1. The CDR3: CASSGDRTYEQYF. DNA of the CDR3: TGTGCCAGCAGTGGGGACAGGACCTACGAGCAGTACTTC.